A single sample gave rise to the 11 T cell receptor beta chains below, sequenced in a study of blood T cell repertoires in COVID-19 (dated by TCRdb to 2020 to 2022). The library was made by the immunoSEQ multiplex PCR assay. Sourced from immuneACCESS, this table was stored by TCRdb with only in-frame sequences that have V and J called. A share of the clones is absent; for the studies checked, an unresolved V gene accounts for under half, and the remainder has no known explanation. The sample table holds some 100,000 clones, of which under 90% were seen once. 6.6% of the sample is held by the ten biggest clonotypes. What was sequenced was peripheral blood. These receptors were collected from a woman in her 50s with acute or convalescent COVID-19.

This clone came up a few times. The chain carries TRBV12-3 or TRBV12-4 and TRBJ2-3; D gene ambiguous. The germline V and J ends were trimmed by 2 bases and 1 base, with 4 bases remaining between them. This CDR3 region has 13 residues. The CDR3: CASSLQGTDTQYF. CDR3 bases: TGTGCCAGCAGTTTACAGGGCACAGATACGCAGTATTTT.

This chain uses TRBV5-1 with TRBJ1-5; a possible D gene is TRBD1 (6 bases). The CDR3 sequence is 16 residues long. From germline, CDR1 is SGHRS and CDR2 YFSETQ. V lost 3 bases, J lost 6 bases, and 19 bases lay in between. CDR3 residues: CASSWGLGGFTQPQHF. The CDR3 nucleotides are TGCGCCAGCAGCTGGGGGCTCGGGGGGTTTACTCAGCCCCAGCATTTT.

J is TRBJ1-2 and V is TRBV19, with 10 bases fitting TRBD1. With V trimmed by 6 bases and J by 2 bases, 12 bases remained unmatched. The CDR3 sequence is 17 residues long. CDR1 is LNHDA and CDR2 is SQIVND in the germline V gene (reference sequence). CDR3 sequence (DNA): TGTGCCAGTAGCAAAGACAGGGGGCGAAGTCAGAACTATGGCTACACCTTC. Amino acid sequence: CASSKDRGRSQNYGYTF.

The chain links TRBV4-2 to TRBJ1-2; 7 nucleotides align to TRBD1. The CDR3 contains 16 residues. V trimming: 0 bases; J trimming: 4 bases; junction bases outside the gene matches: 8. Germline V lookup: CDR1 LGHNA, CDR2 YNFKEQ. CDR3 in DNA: TGTGCCAGCAGCCAAGACCTAACAGGGGAGAGCTATGGCTACACCTTC. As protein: CASSQDLTGESYGYTF.

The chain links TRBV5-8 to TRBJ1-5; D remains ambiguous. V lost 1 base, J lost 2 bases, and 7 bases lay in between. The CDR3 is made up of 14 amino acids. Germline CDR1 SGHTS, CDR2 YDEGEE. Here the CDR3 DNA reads TGTGCCAGCAGCTTGTTCGGGGGCAATCAGCCCCAGCATTTT. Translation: CASSLFGGNQPQHF.

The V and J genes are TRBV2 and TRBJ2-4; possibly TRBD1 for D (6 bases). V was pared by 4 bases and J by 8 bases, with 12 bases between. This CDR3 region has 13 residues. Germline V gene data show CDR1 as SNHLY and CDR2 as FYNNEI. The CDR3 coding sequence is TGTGCCAGCAGTGTGGGGGCGAGAGACATTCAGTACTTC. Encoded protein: CASSVGARDIQYF.

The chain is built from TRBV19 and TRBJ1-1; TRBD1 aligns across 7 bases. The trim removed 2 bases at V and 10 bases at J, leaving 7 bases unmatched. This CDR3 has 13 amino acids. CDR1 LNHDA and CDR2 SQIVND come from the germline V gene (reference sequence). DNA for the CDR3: TGTGCCAGTAGTATAACAGGGGTCTATCGAGCTTTCTTT. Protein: CASSITGVYRAFF.

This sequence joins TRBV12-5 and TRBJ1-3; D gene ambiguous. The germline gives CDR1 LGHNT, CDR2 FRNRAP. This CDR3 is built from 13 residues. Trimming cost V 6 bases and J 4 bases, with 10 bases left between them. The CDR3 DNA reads TGTGCTAGTGGATTTAAATCCGGAAACACCATATATTTT. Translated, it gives CASGFKSGNTIYF.

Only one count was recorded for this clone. The CDR3 reads CASSLRLISVTGELFF. For the CDR3, the DNA is TGTGCCAGCAGCTTAAGACTTATAAGTGTCACCGGGGAGCTGTTTTTT. The V call is TRBV7-2, the J call TRBJ2-2; no definite D call. This CDR3 contains 16 residues. Germline CDR1 reads SGHTA; CDR2 reads FQGNSA. Trimming stripped 2 bases from V and 4 bases from J, with 14 bases between.

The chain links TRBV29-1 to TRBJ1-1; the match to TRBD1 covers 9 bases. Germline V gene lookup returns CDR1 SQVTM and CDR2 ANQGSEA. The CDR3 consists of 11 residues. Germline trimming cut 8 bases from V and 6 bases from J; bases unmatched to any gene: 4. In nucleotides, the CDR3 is TGCAGCTCTGACAGGGGGTCTGAAGCTTTCTTT. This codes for CSSDRGSEAFF.

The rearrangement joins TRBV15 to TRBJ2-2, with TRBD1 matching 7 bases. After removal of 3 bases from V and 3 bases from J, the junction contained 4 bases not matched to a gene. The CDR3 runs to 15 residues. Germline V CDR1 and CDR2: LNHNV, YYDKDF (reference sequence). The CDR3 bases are TGTGCCACCAGCAGTGGGACAGACTACACCGGGGAGCTGTTTTTT. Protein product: CATSSGTDYTGELFF. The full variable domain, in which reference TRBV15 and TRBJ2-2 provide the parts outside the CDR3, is DAMVIQNPRYQVTQFGKPVTLSCSQTLNHNVMYWYQQKSSQAPKLLFHYYDKDFNNEADTPDNFQSRRPNTSFCFLDIRSPGLGDTAMYLCATSSGTDYTGELFFGEGSRLTVL.